One sample yielded the 25 T cell receptor beta chains listed below, sequenced in a study of T cells in Graves' hyperthyroidism and ophthalmopathy. Amplified regions were TCR beta CDR3 sequences from RNA transcripts. A set of HTBI primers served as the primers for a first-round RT-PCR of the TCR CDR3. From the multiplex PCR reads, TCRdb called clonotypes with MiXCR, one entry per CDR3 protein. The sample gives hundreds of thousands of distinct CDR3 sequences, 40% to 55% of which show up once; less than 9% is in the top ten. Input material: peripheral blood or thyroid tissue (not recorded which). All receptors derive from an adult man with Graves' disease, either hyperthyroidism or ophthalmopathy (not recorded which).

This clonotype appeared a few times. The J gene is TRBJ1-1, the V gene TRBV5-1; unclear D gene. V dropped 0 bases and J dropped 2 bases, with 8 bases sitting between them. This CDR3 contains 14 residues. Germline V gene lookup returns CDR1 SGHRS and CDR2 YFSETQ. The chain's CDR3 is CASSLEGINTEAFF. CDR3 DNA sequence: TGCGCCAGCAGCTTGGAAGGGATTAACACTGAAGCTTTCTTT. Supplemented by reference TRBV5-1 and TRBJ1-1, the full variable domain reads KAGVTQTPRYLIKTRGQQVTLSCSPISGHRSVSWYQQTPGQGLQFLFEYFSETQRNKGNFPGRFSGRQFSNSRSEMNVSTLELGDSALYLCASSLEGINTEAFFGQGTRLTVV.

The J gene is TRBJ1-2, the V gene TRBV20-1; possible D gene TRBD1, 5 bases. Germline CDR1 and CDR2: DFQATT and SNEGSKA (reference sequence). The CDR3 contains 15 residues. Trimming removed 6 bases at V and 8 bases at J, with 25 bases between. The CDR3 coding sequence is TGCAGTGCCCAGAGCGGGGGAACTTTAGTTTACGGCTACACCTTC. Its translation is CSAQSGGTLVYGYTF.

This clonotype has at least ten counts. The V and J genes are TRBV29-1 and TRBJ1-2, with no clear D. CDR1 is SQVTM, CDR2 ANQGSEA, per germline. There are 12 residues in the CDR3. The V end was cut by 4 bases, the J end by 4 bases, with 10 bases between. The CDR3 nucleotides are TGCAGCGTTGGAGACAAAGGCTATGGCTACACCTTC. It translates to CSVGDKGYGYTF.

This clonotype has only a few counts. The chain is built from TRBV6-6 and TRBJ2-5; D might be TRBD1 or TRBD2, each matching 5 bases. CDR3 length equals 12 residues. CDR1 MNHNY and CDR2 SVGAGI come from the germline V gene (reference sequence). Between the trimmed V and J ends, which lost 6 bases and 6 bases, there was a span of 11 bases. CDR3: CASRSGQKTQYF. CDR3 sequence (DNA): TGTGCCAGCAGATCGGGGCAAAAGACCCAGTACTTC.

As to this clonotype: A much larger clonotype is one base distant, so this may be a read error. The J gene is TRBJ2-7, the V gene TRBV10-3; no definite D call. This CDR3 spans 12 amino acids. V shed 6 bases and J shed 1 base, with 7 bases lying between them. Germline values: CDR1 ENHRY, CDR2 SYGVKD. The CDR3 DNA reads TGTGCCATCAGGGAGATATCCTACGAGCAGTACTTC. Translated, it gives CAIREISYEQYF.

At least ten counts were recorded for this clonotype. The gene calls are TRBV19 and TRBJ1-1; D call uncertain. This CDR3 spans 12 amino acids. V was shortened by 3 bases and J by 5 bases, with 7 bases between the two germline ends. Germline assignment: CDR1 LNHDA and CDR2 SQIVND (reference sequence). CDR3 sequence: CASSMAGTEAFF. CDR3 bases: TGTGCCAGTAGTATGGCAGGTACTGAAGCTTTCTTT.

This clonotype was detected many times. The chain employs TRBV2 and TRBJ2-5, with D perhaps TRBD2 (5 bases). This CDR3 region has 12 residues. Germline lookup yields CDR1 SNHLY and CDR2 FYNNEI. Between the trimmed V and J ends, which lost 8 bases and 5 bases, there was a span of 12 bases. The CDR3 region is CASGRRSETQYF. As DNA, the CDR3 is TGTGCCAGCGGACGGAGGAGCGAGACCCAGTACTTC. Combining the CDR3 with reference TRBV2 and TRBJ2-5 gives the whole variable domain EPEVTQTPSHQVTQMGQEVILRCVPISNHLYFYWYRQILGQKVEFLVSFYNNEISEKSEIFDDQFSVERPDGSNFTLKIRSTKLEDSAMYFCASGRRSETQYFGPGTRLLVL.

This clonotype was counted at least ten times. The J gene is TRBJ1-2, the V gene TRBV6-5; 8 bases align to TRBD1. The germline gives CDR1 MNHEY, CDR2 SVGAGI. The CDR3 totals 13 residues. Trimming at V came to 5 bases and at J to 8 bases, leaving 7 bases not matched to a gene. In DNA, the CDR3 is TGTGCCAGCAGTCCTGGACAGGGACGAGGCTACACCTTC. It translates to CASSPGQGRGYTF.

The chain carries TRBV15 and TRBJ1-4; 8 nucleotides match TRBD1. The J segment lost 8 bases and the V segment lost 0 bases, leaving 5 bases of the junction unmatched. Per germline, CDR1 LNHNV and CDR2 YYDKDF (reference sequence). The CDR3 has 15 residues. As DNA, the CDR3 is TGTGCCACCAGCAGAGATTTCCGGGACAGGGAAAAACTGTTTTTT. Protein: CATSRDFRDREKLFF.

The chain has TRBV2 and TRBJ1-4; 9 positions match TRBD1. Germline CDR1 reads SNHLY; CDR2 reads FYNNEI. V gave up 6 bases and J gave up 16 bases; unmatched junction bases: 18. The CDR3 contains 15 residues. CDR3 loop: CASSVDKGQGGEKFF. CDR3 coding DNA: TGTGCCAGCAGCGTTGATAAGGGACAGGGAGGAGAGAAGTTTTTT.

To note about this clonotype: Likely a read error: the CDR3 ends without its conserved phenylalanine or tryptophan. The rearrangement joins TRBV14 to TRBJ2-6; 11 bases match TRBD2. The CDR3 totals 23 residues. Unmatched junction bases numbered 16, after V lost 0 bases and J lost 0 bases. Germline lookup yields CDR1 SGHDN and CDR2 FVKESK. The CDR3 nucleotides are TGTGCCAGCAGCCAAGACGGGCGGGCGACACGTAGCGGGAGGGCCTCTGGGGCCAACGTCCTGACTTTG. Translating it yields CASSQDGRATRSGRASGANVLTL.

This clonotype was counted a few times. V usage is TRBV9 and J usage is TRBJ1-1, with TRBD1 identical over 8 bases. CDR1 and CDR2 from the germline V gene are SGDLS and YYNGEE. This CDR3 spans 17 amino acids. The junction had 16 bases not matched to a gene; V was cut back by 3 bases and J by 6 bases. The DNA of the CDR3 is TGTGCCAGCAGCGCACGTCCCGGGACAGGATCCGGCGCTGAAGCTTTCTTT. It is translated as CASSARPGTGSGAEAFF.

This clonotype has only one observation. The CDR3 here is CASSLTEGLAYEQYF. The DNA of the CDR3 is TGTGCCAGCAGCTTGACTGAAGGGCTTGCCTACGAGCAGTACTTC. The chain links TRBV7-2 to TRBJ2-7; D remains ambiguous. CDR1 and CDR2 from the germline V gene are SGHTA and FQGNSA. V lost 3 bases, J lost 2 bases, and 14 bases lay in between. The CDR3 is made up of 15 amino acids.

The chain employs TRBV10-2 and TRBJ2-5; no clear D. Germline-derived CDR1 and CDR2 are WSHSY and SAAADI. V lost 6 bases to trimming and J lost 4 bases, with 9 bases between them. This CDR3 region has 12 residues. This CDR3 is CASRESLETQYF. CDR3 sequence (DNA): TGCGCCAGCAGGGAAAGTTTAGAGACCCAGTACTTC.

This clonotype was observed a handful of times. The chain is built from TRBV6-5 and TRBJ2-5; 10 bases match TRBD2. This CDR3 has 16 residues. V shed 8 bases, J shed 5 bases, and the junction held 14 bases outside the gene matches. The germline V gene encodes CDR1 MNHEY and CDR2 SVGAGI. The chain's CDR3 is CASRGLAGVVHETQYF. In nucleotides, the CDR3 is TGTGCCAGCCGAGGTCTAGCGGGAGTAGTCCACGAGACCCAGTACTTC.

The gene calls are TRBV20-1 and TRBJ2-7; 9 nucleotides agree with TRBD1. CDR1 is DFQATT, CDR2 SNEGSKA, per germline (reference sequence). The CDR3 length is 14 residues. With 3 bases clipped from V and 6 bases from J, the junction kept 9 bases outside the gene matches. The CDR3, as DNA: TGCAGTGCTAGTTCCGACAGGGGGGTATTCGAGCAGTACTTC. Its protein product is CSASSDRGVFEQYF.

This chain joins TRBV29-1 and TRBJ2-7, with TRBD2 matching over 7 bases. The CDR3 covers 12 residues. With 8 bases clipped from V and 3 bases from J, the junction kept 7 bases outside the gene matches. Germline lookup yields CDR1 SQVTM and CDR2 ANQGSEA. CDR3 sequence reads: CSLDGGSYEQYF. In DNA form, the CDR3 reads TGCAGCTTAGATGGCGGGAGCTACGAGCAGTACTTC.

This clonotype showed up many times. The gene calls are TRBV20-1 and TRBJ1-6; D is possibly TRBD1 (6 bases). The CDR3 is 15 residues long. CDR1 DFQATT and CDR2 SNEGSKA come from the germline V gene (reference sequence). The V and J ends lost 0 bases and 10 bases respectively, with 16 bases between them. CDR3 sequence (DNA): TGCAGTGCTAGAGATCAGGGCAGGGGAGGCTCACCCCTCCACTTT. It specifies CSARDQGRGGSPLHF.

This clonotype was counted ten times or more. The rearrangement links TRBV29-1 to TRBJ1-3; maybe TRBD1 (5 bases). Germline CDR1 reads SQVTM; CDR2 reads ANQGSEA. Trimming removed 1 base at V and 3 bases at J, with 10 bases between. The CDR3 runs 14 residues. CDR3 DNA sequence: TGCAGCGTTGAAGTCCGGGACGGTGGAAACACCATATATTTT. Protein: CSVEVRDGGNTIYF.

This clonotype showed up just a few times. This rearrangement joins TRBV19 to TRBJ1-5; D possibly corresponds to TRBD1 (6 bases). The CDR3 consists of 15 residues. The germline gives CDR1 LNHDA, CDR2 SQIVND (reference sequence). V was pared by 3 bases and J by 4 bases, with 13 bases between. CDR3 sequence reads: CASSIEAGDNQPQHF. As DNA, the CDR3 is TGTGCCAGTAGTATTGAGGCAGGGGATAATCAGCCCCAGCATTTT.

The chain carries TRBV7-9 and TRBJ2-5, with D unclear. Germline CDR1 reads SEHNR; CDR2 reads FQNEAQ (reference sequence). The CDR3 has 17 amino acids. Trimming removed 6 bases at V and 6 bases at J, with 26 bases between. The CDR3, as DNA: TGTGCCAGCAGTTATCGTCCCCCGGGCAGCTCTGGAAAGACCCAGTACTTC. Its translation is CASSYRPPGSSGKTQYF.

This clonotype was counted a single time. V and J are TRBV7-6 and TRBJ2-5; D is possibly TRBD1 (5 bases). V was trimmed by 5 bases and J by 3 bases, leaving 19 bases between them. This CDR3 region has 16 residues. In germline, CDR1 is SGHVS, CDR2 FNYEAQ. CDR3 nucleotide sequence: TGTGCCAGCAGCGCCAGTCCCTTGGACACCAAAGAGACCCAGTACTTC. As protein: CASSASPLDTKETQYF.

This clonotype was detected a few times. The V gene is TRBV12-3 or TRBV12-4, the J gene TRBJ2-7; D is tentatively TRBD1 or TRBD2 (6 bases each). The V and J ends lost 5 bases and 6 bases respectively, with 17 bases between them. CDR3 length: 14 amino acids. The CDR3 spells CASSLVRGAGEQYF. Here the CDR3 DNA reads TGTGCCAGCAGTCTAGTAAGGGGGGCTGGCGAGCAGTACTTC.

This clonotype appeared many times. The chain employs TRBV20-1 and TRBJ1-4, with unresolved D. This CDR3 region has 13 residues. Looked up from germline, CDR1 is DFQATT and CDR2 is SNEGSKA (reference sequence). Deletions cut 1 base from V and 4 bases from J, with 7 bases between. CDR3 nucleotides: TGCAGTGCTAGAGGGGGTCTTAATGAAAAACTGTTTTTT. Protein product: CSARGGLNEKLFF.

With respect to this clonotype: This CDR3 is missing its conserved last phenylalanine or tryptophan, likely due to a read error. The DNA is omitted, as the CDR3 cannot be located on it reliably, and the CDR3 follows TCRdb's listing. The rearrangement joins TRBV7-9 to TRBJ2-5; whether TRBD1, the table's D call, matches the DNA was not checked. In germline, CDR1 is SEHNR, CDR2 FQNEAQ (reference sequence). With termini counted, the CDR3 has 10 amino acids. CDR3 sequence reads: CASSPQGDVH.